A selection of T cell receptor beta chains follows, all from one sample in a study of blood T cell repertoires in COVID-19. TCRdb's table, derived via immunoSEQ multiplex PCR, lists solely in-frame clones and lacks some. The data contain some 200,000 clones, roughly 89% of them singletons. The material sequenced was PBMCs or T cells enriched from blood (not recorded which). Source of these receptors: a woman between 40 and 55 years old with acute COVID-19. The CDR3 runs from the conserved cysteine through the conserved F or W. The order of the fields is V gene, clone size, J gene, D gene, CDR3 protein, CDR3 DNA. A D gene is named only where the DNA matches it firmly. Some rows mark clone size as missing; the rest say once, few, many or name a class of expanded clone.

TRBV6-4	-	TRBJ2-2	TRBD1	CASSDNRGSGELFF	TGTGCCAGCAGTGATAACAGGGGGTCCGGGGAGCTGTTTTTT
TRBV6-1	-	TRBJ1-1	-	CASSVWEYTEAFF	TGTGCCAGCAGTGTGTGGGAGTATACTGAAGCTTTCTTT
TRBV2	-	TRBJ1-2	TRBD1	CASSEGQGYGYTF	TGTGCCAGCAGTGAGGGACAGGGCTATGGCTACACCTTC
TRBV6-4	few	TRBJ2-2	-	CASSDSSTGELFF	TGTGCCAGCAGTGACTCGAGCACCGGGGAGCTGTTTTTT
TRBV19	-	TRBJ2-1	TRBD2	CASSLLAGGTYNEQFF	TGTGCCAGTAGTCTCCTAGCGGGGGGGACCTACAATGAGCAGTTCTTC
TRBV6-2/TRBV6-3	-	TRBJ1-1	TRBD1	CASSGPGQLNTEAFF	TGTGCCAGCAGTGGACCGGGACAGCTAAACACTGAAGCTTTCTTT
TRBV19	-	TRBJ1-3	-	CASIAGRLSSGNTIYF	TGTGCCAGTATCGCTGGCAGGCTGAGCTCTGGAAACACCATATATTTT
TRBV2	-	TRBJ1-4	-	CASSPGFINEKLFF	TGTGCCAGCAGTCCAGGTTTCATAAATGAAAAACTGTTTTTT
TRBV2	once	TRBJ1-4	-	CASLRGKLFF	TGTGCCAGCCTCAGGGGAAAACTGTTTTTT
TRBV6-2/TRBV6-3	-	TRBJ2-3	TRBD2	CASSYGRLAGGLQGADTQYF	TGTGCCAGCAGTTACGGACGACTAGCGGGGGGCTTGCAGGGGGCAGATACGCAGTATTTT
TRBV7-3	once	TRBJ1-1	-	CASSSLGGRRGTEAFF	TGTGCCAGCAGCTCCCTCGGGGGGCGCAGGGGCACTGAAGCTTTCTTT
TRBV5-1	once	TRBJ1-4	TRBD1	CASSLEGTGFREKLFF	TGCGCCAGCAGCTTGGAGGGGACAGGGTTTAGGGAAAAACTGTTTTTT
TRBV29-1	few	TRBJ1-5	-	CSVVGEEWGPQHF	TGCAGCGTTGTAGGGGAGGAGTGGGGGCCCCAGCATTTT
TRBV7-9	-	TRBJ1-1	-	CASSPSVNTEAFF	TGTGCCAGCAGCCCTTCAGTAAACACTGAAGCTTTCTTT
TRBV7-9	once	TRBJ1-3	-	CASSLGEGRNTIYF	TGTGCCAGCAGCTTAGGTGAGGGTCGGAACACCATATATTTT
TRBV3-1/TRBV3-2	-	TRBJ2-5	TRBD2	CASTRRAGVETQYF	TGTGCCAGCACCCGACGGGCGGGGGTTGAGACCCAGTACTTC
TRBV2	-	TRBJ2-3	-	CASSDAEPSTDTQYF	TGTGCCAGCAGTGATGCCGAGCCTAGCACAGATACGCAGTATTTT
TRBV5-5	-	TRBJ1-6	-	CASSPSGQAYNSPLHF	TGTGCCAGCAGCCCATCCGGACAAGCCTATAATTCACCCCTCCACTTT
TRBV29-1	-	TRBJ1-5	TRBD1	CSDNLKDRGRERQPQHF	TGCAGCGACAACCTGAAAGACAGGGGCCGGGAACGTCAGCCCCAGCATTTT
TRBV10-3	-	TRBJ2-1	TRBD2	CAISSTSGATPTNEQFF	TGTGCCATCAGCAGTACTAGCGGGGCGACCCCTACCAATGAGCAGTTCTTC
TRBV3-1/TRBV3-2	-	TRBJ2-7	-	CASSQVWQGTYEQYF	TGTGCCAGCAGCCAAGTATGGCAGGGAACCTACGAGCAGTACTTC
TRBV27	-	TRBJ2-7	-	CASSLPSEEQYF	TGTGCCAGCAGTTTGCCTAGCGAAGAACAGTACTTC
TRBV4-3	-	TRBJ2-1	TRBD2	CASSLRLAGNEQFF	TGCGCCAGCAGCTTGAGACTAGCGGGTAATGAGCAGTTCTTC
TRBV30	-	TRBJ2-6	-	CAWTRDSLGGANVLTF	TGTGCCTGGACTCGGGACTCCTTGGGGGGGGCCAACGTCCTGACTTTC
TRBV11-2	-	TRBJ1-1	-	CASSLVVRGITEAFF	TGTGCCAGCAGCTTAGTCGTCAGGGGTATAACTGAAGCTTTCTTT
TRBV5-1	-	TRBJ2-2	-	CASSLARQSPGELFF	TGCGCCAGCAGCTTGGCCCGACAGTCACCCGGGGAGCTGTTTTTT
TRBV5-8	few	TRBJ2-2	TRBD1	CASSIRDRVTGELFF	TGTGCCAGCAGCATCCGGGACAGGGTCACCGGGGAGCTGTTTTTT
TRBV19	-	TRBJ1-2	-	CASSVQGGGYTF	TGTGCCAGTAGCGTACAGGGCGGTGGCTACACCTTC